This TCR beta chain was sequenced for a study of control samples from healthy donors and cancer patients. The method was immunoSEQ multiplex PCR; TCRdb's version includes in-frame clones alone and lacks a portion of them. In the table there are over 150,000 clones, around 87% of which are singletons. The CDR3 is 13 residues long. V shed 4 bases and J shed 8 bases, with 14 bases lying between them. CDR1 and CDR2 (germline): MNHEY, SVGAGI. Sequenced input: blood. The chain employs TRBV6-5 and TRBJ1-2; D is unclear. The TCR was taken from a woman aged 45-65 years in good health. The CDR3 region is CASSSSLFGGYTF. The CDR3 DNA sequence: TGTGCCAGCAGTTCTTCCCTTTTTGGGGGCTACACCTTC.